This T cell receptor beta chain was sequenced for a study of blood T cell repertoires in COVID-19. Study as a whole: PBMCs, B-cell-depleted T cells, or T cells were the source of the cDNA or gDNA that made up the material.

The authors' processing: Reference gene primers were amplified, and this amplification served to estimate nucleated cell counts. Some clones are missing from TCRdb's copy, which holds only in-frame ones; the method was immunoSEQ multiplex PCR. The V and J calls and the clone size are those of that table, but D and trimming were determined from the DNA. Of fewer than 250,000 clones listed, 83% are singletons. The CDR3 is 15 residues long. Looked up from germline, CDR1 is MDHEN and CDR2 is SYDVKM. Trimming cost V 6 bases and J 2 bases, with 11 bases left between them. The V call is TRBV28, the J call TRBJ2-6; D perhaps matches TRBD1 (5 bases). Material: peripheral blood. The receptor comes from a woman between 50 and 59 years old with acute or convalescent COVID-19. The CDR3 nucleotides read TGTGCCAGCAGGGATGGGGCTGCTGGGGCCAACGTCCTGACTTTC. Translated: CASRDGAAGANVLTF.